Described below is a single T cell receptor (beta chain) sequence and its context. What it recognizes is unknown. This entry comes from a study of cytomegalovirus exposure and HLA in healthy donors. Study-wide points: The dataset shows that most TCR sequences were rare, while some public TCRs occurred in many donors. The authors reported that TCR beta sequences could predict HLA-A and HLA-B alleles. These predictions were accurate for most subjects in the first cohort. Researchers counted roughly 150 TCR beta chains as cytomegalovirus-associated.

PCR used 60 Vbeta primers and 13 Jbeta primers. Repertoires were generated with immunoSEQ multiplex PCR, while TCRdb's copy carries only in-frame clones and drops some. The sample includes about 180,000 clones, over 60% of them seen just once. Among the donors, all were healthy bone marrow donors. CDR3 length: 14 residues. V gave up 6 bases and J gave up 1 base, with 13 bases separating them. CDR1 is MDHEN, CDR2 SYDVKM, per germline. The sequence was obtained from a man aged 35-49 years in good health and CMV-seronegative. Sequencing was done on a sample of PBMCs. This chain links TRBV28 with TRBJ2-7, with a tentative D call TRBD1 (6 bases). This chain's CDR3 is CASSKQGSSYEQYF. CDR3 DNA: TGTGCCAGCAGCAAACAGGGTTCTTCCTACGAGCAGTACTTC.